The clone carrying this T cell receptor beta chain showed up just a few times. The antigen is unknown. The data were taken from a study of beta chain features in type 1 diabetes. Overall study context: Patients were similar to healthy donors in age and gender (as well as in cell yields). Whole-study findings and limits: Moderately but significantly shorter TCRB CDR3s were found in Type 1 diabetes patients in all four CD4+ subsets. For patients, the naive, central memory and Treg TCRB repertoires appeared more alike than for healthy donors.

The investigators reverse transcribed all of the isolated RNA, so they sequenced expressed TCRB transcripts. TCRdb's table, derived via immunoSEQ multiplex PCR, lists solely in-frame clones and lacks some. Of around 250,000 clones listed, roughly 14% are singletons. Germline V gene data show CDR1 as GTSNPN and CDR2 as SVGIG (reference sequence). V lost 0 bases and J lost 0, with 11 bases in between. The CDR3 consists of 15 residues. This chain joins TRBV30 and TRBJ1-2, with D perhaps matching TRBD1 (6 bases). Sample: naive CD4+ T cells from blood. This TCR derives from a man aged 25-40 years with type 1 diabetes. The CDR3 here is CAWSVRGAANYGYTF. CDR3 in DNA: TGTGCCTGGAGTGTTCGGGGGGCGGCTAACTATGGCTACACCTTC.